This T cell receptor (beta chain) stems from a study of graft-versus-host responses after intestinal transplantation. As for the study in general: Induction using anti-thymocyte globulin, followed by tacrolimus and steroids for about three years, was given to all recipients.

In the case of this clone: What it binds is not known.

Notes on the study in general: Ileal or blood samples showed some GvH clones first, and such clones were also found in recipient marrow. Some patients had graft-donor T cell macrochimerism, and their allografts showed high graft-versus-host to host-versus-graft clonal ratios.

The CDR3 is 17 amino acids. CDR1 and CDR2 (germline): SGHDT, YYEEEE. V lost 0 bases and J lost 3, with 18 bases in between. TCRdb keeps only in-frame clones here, not all; method: immunoSEQ multiplex PCR. The top ten clones hold about 0.4% of a sample with approximately 70,000 clones, nearly 85% of them seen once. This specimen consisted of unstimulated CD4+ T cells sorted from spleen or lymph node cells, obtained before transplant. V is TRBV5-6 and J is TRBJ2-5, with D possibly matching TRBD1 (6 bases). The receptor's source is a human donor who was the organ donor for an intestinal transplant. The CDR3 DNA is TGTGCCAGCAGCTTGGATTCGAGGAGGCAGGGGAAAGAGACCCAGTACTTC. Its translation: CASSLDSRRQGKETQYF.